The clone carrying this TCR beta chain showed up just a few times. Its matching antigen is unknown. CD4+ T cells from unexposed donors were obtained before the COVID-19 pandemic (2011-2018). After around nine days of culture, CD4+ T cells were isolated. As cell numbers allowed, unexposed-donor CD4+ T cells faced SARS-CoV-2 S/N and four cold-coronavirus spikes. Cultures held under 2.5 million PBMCs per well with around 10 IU/ml IL-2. Sequencing used immunoSEQ multiplex PCR; TCRdb keeps in-frame clones, though not all of them. The sample consists of 20,000 to 30,000 clones, about 80% of them appearing once. The data derive from a study of CD4 T cells in relation to SARS-CoV-2 and coronaviruses. Study background: Negative control cultures got HIV-1 Nef peptides or no peptide. The HLA restriction of the shared crossreactive spike epitopes was mapped.

CDR3 size: 15 residues. CDR1 is SGHTA, CDR2 FQGTGA, per germline. The ends were cut back, 5 bases at V and 0 bases at J, with 10 bases in the middle. The receptor comes from a human donor in good health. This chain uses TRBV7-3 with TRBJ2-2; either TRBD1 or TRBD2 may fit D (5 bases each). The specimen was CD4+ T cells from PBMCs, cultured in vitro. Here the CDR3 reads CASSLGTTNTGELFF. As DNA, the CDR3 is TGTGCCAGCAGCCTCGGGACCACGAACACCGGGGAGCTGTTTTTT. Full variable domain (missing parts from reference TRBV7-3 and TRBJ2-2): GAGVSQTPSNKVTEKGKYVELRCDPISGHTALYWYRQSLGQGPEFLIYFQGTGAADDSGLPNDRFFAVRPEGSVSTLKIQRTERGDSAVYLCASSLGTTNTGELFFGEGSRLTVL.